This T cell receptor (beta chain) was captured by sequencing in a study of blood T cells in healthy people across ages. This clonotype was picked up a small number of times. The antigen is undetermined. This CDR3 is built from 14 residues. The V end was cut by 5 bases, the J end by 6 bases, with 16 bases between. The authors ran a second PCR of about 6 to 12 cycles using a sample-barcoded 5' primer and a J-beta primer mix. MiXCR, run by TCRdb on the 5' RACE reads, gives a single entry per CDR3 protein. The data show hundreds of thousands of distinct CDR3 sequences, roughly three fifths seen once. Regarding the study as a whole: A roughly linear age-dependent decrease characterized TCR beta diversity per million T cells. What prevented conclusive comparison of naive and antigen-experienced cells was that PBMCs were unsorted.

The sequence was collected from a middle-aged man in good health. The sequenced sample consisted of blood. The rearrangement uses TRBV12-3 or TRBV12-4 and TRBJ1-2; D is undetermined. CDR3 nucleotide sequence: TGTGCCAGCAGTCAGGTTGCAAGGGTTAATGGCTACACCTTC. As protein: CASSQVARVNGYTF.